This TCR beta chain was profiled in a study of T-cell reconstitution after alpha-beta-depleted transplantation in children. Study-wide findings and caveats: Approximately two months post-transplant, alpha-beta T cells reportedly originated from several hundred expanded graft clones. After transplant, high TCRbeta diversity at day 60 in some patients arose from surviving recipient T cells and thymic progenitors. After one year, T-cell counts and TCRbeta diversity mostly came from new T cells.

This clonotype was counted many times. As yet, its antigen is unknown. Unique molecular identifiers were built into the TCRbeta library. One entry per CDR3 protein, called by TCRdb with MiXCR from the PCR reads. The sample lists hundreds of thousands of distinct CDR3 sequences, 16% occurring once. The sequenced sample was PBMCs, mostly from graft donor cells, obtained 360 days after TCRalphabeta/CD19-depleted stem cell transplant. This sequence was found in a male patient under 10 years old who had a stem cell transplant for acute lymphoblastic leukemia, so the T cells may come from the graft donor.

CDR3 residues: CASSLDSEQYF. The CDR3 DNA follows: TGTGCCAGCAGCTTAGATAGCGAGCAGTACTTC. The chain has TRBV7-8 and TRBJ2-7, with unresolved D. This CDR3 comprises 11 residues. Looked up from germline, CDR1 is SGHVS and CDR2 is FQNEAQ. The germline V and J ends were trimmed by 1 base and 6 bases, with 4 bases remaining between them. Together with reference TRBV7-8 and TRBJ2-7, the CDR3 gives the full variable domain: GAGVSQSPRYKVAKRGQDVALRCDPISGHVSLFWYQQALGQGPEFLTYFQNEAQLDKSGLPSDRFFAERPEGSVSTLKIQRTQQEDSAVYLCASSLDSEQYFGPGTRLTVT.